This T cell receptor beta chain was recorded in a study of blood T cell repertoires in COVID-19. The repertoire was sequenced with immunoSEQ multiplex PCR; TCRdb's copy has only in-frame clones and lacks some. The table records 400,000 to 500,000 clones, more than 80% of them present only once. This clone was detected only once. The source of this sequence is a woman aged 30 to 39 with active or convalescent COVID-19. Sequences were obtained from peripheral blood.

The DNA of the CDR3 is TGTGCCATTAGCGGGGAAAGTTCCGGGGAGCTGTTTTTT. Its protein product is CAISGESSGELFF. The chain is built from TRBV19 and TRBJ2-2; 8 nucleotides match TRBD2. V trimming: 10 bases; J trimming: 6 bases; junction bases outside the gene matches: 7. The CDR3 is 13 residues long. Germline CDR1 and CDR2: LNHDA and SQIVND (reference sequence).